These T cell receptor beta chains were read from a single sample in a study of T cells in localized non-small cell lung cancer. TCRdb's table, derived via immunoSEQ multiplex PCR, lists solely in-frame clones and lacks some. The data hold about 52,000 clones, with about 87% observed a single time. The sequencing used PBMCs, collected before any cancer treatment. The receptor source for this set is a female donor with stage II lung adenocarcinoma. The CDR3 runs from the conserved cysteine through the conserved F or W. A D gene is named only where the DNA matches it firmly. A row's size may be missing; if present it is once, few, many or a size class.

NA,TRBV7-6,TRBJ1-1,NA,TGTGCCAGCAGCTTAGGAGGCCCGTTAAGGGCTGAAGCTTTCTTT,CASSLGGPLRAEAFF
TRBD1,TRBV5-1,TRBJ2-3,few,TGCGCCAGCAGCTTGGCGGTAGACAGGGTAGCAGATACGCAGTATTTT,CASSLAVDRVADTQYF
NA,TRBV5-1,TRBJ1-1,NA,TGCGCCAGCAGCCTGCGGGGTGGGACAGAAGCTTTCTTT,CASSLRGGTEAFF
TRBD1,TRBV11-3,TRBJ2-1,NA,TGTGCCAGCAGCTTGGCAACCGGGACAGCGTTGAATGAGCAGTTCTTC,CASSLATGTALNEQFF
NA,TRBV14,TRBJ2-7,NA,TGTGCCAGCAGCCCGGGACTTCGTTCCTACGAGCAGTACTTC,CASSPGLRSYEQYF
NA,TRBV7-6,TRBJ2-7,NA,TGTGCCAGCAGCTTAGGAGGGGCGACCTCCTACGAGCAGTACTTC,CASSLGGATSYEQYF
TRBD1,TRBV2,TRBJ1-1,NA,TGTGCCAGCAGCCACGACAGGGGGCCCAAGGGTACTGAAGCTTTCTTT,CASSHDRGPKGTEAFF
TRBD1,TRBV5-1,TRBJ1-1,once,TGCGCCAGCAGCTTTAGAGACCGGGGACAGGGTGGTAACAATAGAGCGGCTTTCTTT,CASSFRDRGQGGNNRAAFF
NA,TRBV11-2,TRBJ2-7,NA,TGTGCCAGCAGCTCAACTATCGAGCGGAGGAGCTCCTACGAGCAGTACTTC,CASSSTIERRSSYEQYF
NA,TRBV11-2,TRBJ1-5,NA,TGTGCCAGCAGCTTAGGGGAAGGGATTTTAGGCAATCAGCCCCAGCATTTT,CASSLGEGILGNQPQHF
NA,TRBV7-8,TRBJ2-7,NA,TGTGCCAGCAGCTTAGAGGGGCCGAGCTACGAGCAGTACTTC,CASSLEGPSYEQYF